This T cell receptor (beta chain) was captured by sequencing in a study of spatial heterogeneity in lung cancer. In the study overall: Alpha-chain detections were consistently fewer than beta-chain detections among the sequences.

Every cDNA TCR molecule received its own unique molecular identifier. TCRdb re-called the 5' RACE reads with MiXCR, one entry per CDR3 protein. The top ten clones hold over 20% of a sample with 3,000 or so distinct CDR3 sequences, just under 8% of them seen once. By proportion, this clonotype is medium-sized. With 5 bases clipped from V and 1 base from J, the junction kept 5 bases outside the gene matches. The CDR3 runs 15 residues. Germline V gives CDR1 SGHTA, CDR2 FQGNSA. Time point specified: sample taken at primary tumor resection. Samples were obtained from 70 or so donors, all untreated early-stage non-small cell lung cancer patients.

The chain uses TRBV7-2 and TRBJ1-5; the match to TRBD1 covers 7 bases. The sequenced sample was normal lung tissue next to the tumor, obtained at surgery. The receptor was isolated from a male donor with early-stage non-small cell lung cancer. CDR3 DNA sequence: TGTGCCAGCAGCCCCCTCAGGGGGAGCAATCAGCCCCAGCATTTT. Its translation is CASSPLRGSNQPQHF.